This T cell receptor beta chain was recorded in a study of blood T cell repertoires in COVID-19 (dated by TCRdb to the early 2020s). In terms of the full investigation: The collaborator samples originated in the United States, Italy and Spain and spanned the acute and convalescent phases of COVID-19. The samples were drawn from the first 160 participants of the ongoing ImmuneRACE study and from under 1,500 subjects provided by 6 global collaborators. Where HLA class I and class II types were available, the types were taken from metadata supplied by the sample provider, not from assay-based typing. The prospective study material was composed of cDNA or gDNA derived from T cells, B-cell-depleted T cells, or PBMCs. The dataset comprised deeply sampled blood TCRbeta repertoires from subjects exposed to, actively infected with, or recovered from COVID-19. Nearly every sample came with metadata listing a de-identified subject ID, COVID-19 status, age in years and sex. A freely available public database, intended as a resource for researchers studying the immune response to SARS-CoV-2, is where the repertoires were released.

Comments on this clone: Its binding antigen is unknown. No base qualities exist here, and no much larger clone lies one base off it.

What the research found in general, with its limitations: The amount of clinical and demographic metadata varied by source and participant and was provided uncurated.

The V end gives up 4 bases and the J end 5 bases, leaving 10 bases in the junction not matched to a gene. Inclusive of the bounding cysteine and phenylalanine, the CDR3 is 16 residues long. Only CDR3 DNA is held: 48 bases, read in frame from base 1. CDR1 and CDR2 (LNHDA, SQIVND) derive from the germline V gene (reference sequence). In the prospective study, participants were roughly 18 to 100 years old, resided in approximately 22 geographic areas of the United States, and were enrolled through a virtual design. In the prospective study, participants were assigned to cohorts based on the clinical history participants reported in a screening survey and a study questionnaire. Recovered participants in ImmuneRACE Cohort 3 were defined by two consecutive negative NP/OP PCR tests, clearance by a healthcare professional, or resolution of symptoms. In the prospective study, mobile phlebotomists collected whole blood, serum and a nasopharyngeal or oropharyngeal swab from each participant. Prospective study participants could optionally give additional blood draws and questionnaires over an approximately 2-month period. Before DNA extraction, prospective study blood samples were shipped either frozen or at room temperature.

TCRbeta CDR3 regions were amplified from genomic DNA by means of the immunoSEQ Assay, a bias-controlled multiplex PCR. The paper's data handling went like this. The number of nucleated cells in each sample was estimated from the amplification of reference gene primers within the assay. To quantify the absolute abundance of each unique TCRbeta CDR3 rearrangement, sequence reads were collapsed and filtered. For each sample, productive Simpson clonality was calculated as the square root of Simpson's diversity index across productive rearrangements. Here the immuneACCESS table is served through TCRdb, limited to in-frame sequences with V and J called. Missing clones are a known gap in these copies; in checked studies unresolved V genes cover under half, and the rest lacks a known reason. V and J calls and clone size are those listed in that table; D and trimming were worked out from the DNA. For this sample there are over 150,000 clones; around 80% appear just once. The ten largest clones add up to around 7.8% of the sample.

Sequencing input: PBMCs or T cells enriched from blood (not recorded which). The chain is encoded by TRBV19 joined to TRBJ1-5; TRBD1 matches 8 bases in the middle. The receptor comes from a man aged 50 to 60 who had recovered from COVID-19. The CDR3 protein sequence reads: CASSTSRTGFYQPQHF. The DNA sequence reads TGTGCCAGTAGTACTTCCCGGACAGGGTTTTATCAGCCCCAGCATTTT.